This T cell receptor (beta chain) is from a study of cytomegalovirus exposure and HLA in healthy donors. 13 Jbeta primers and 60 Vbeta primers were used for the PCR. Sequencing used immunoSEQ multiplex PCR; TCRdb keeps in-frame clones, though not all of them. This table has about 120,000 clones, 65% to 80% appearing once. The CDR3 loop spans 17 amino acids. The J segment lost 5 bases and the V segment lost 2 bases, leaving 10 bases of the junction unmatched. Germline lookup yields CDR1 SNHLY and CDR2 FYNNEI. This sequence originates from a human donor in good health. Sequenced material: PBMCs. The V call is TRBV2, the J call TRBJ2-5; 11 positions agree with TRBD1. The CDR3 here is CASSERGTGGRRETQYF. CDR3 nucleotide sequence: TGTGCCAGCAGTGAAAGGGGGACAGGGGGACGGAGGGAGACCCAGTACTTC. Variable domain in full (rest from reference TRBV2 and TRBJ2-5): EPEVTQTPSHQVTQMGQEVILRCVPISNHLYFYWYRQILGQKVEFLVSFYNNEISEKSEIFDDQFSVERPDGSNFTLKIRSTKLEDSAMYFCASSERGTGGRRETQYFGPGTRLLVL.